This paragraph reports one T cell receptor (beta chain). Antigen unknown. The CDR3 totals 12 residues. The V gene's germline CDR1 is DFQATT and CDR2 SNEGSKA (reference sequence). V lost 6 bases to trimming and J lost 7 bases; unmatched junction nucleotides: 7. These data belong to a study of T cell responses to AZD1222 COVID-19 vaccine. Study-level points and caveats: Every sample of the repertoires postdated the peak T cell response.

The table came from immunoSEQ multiplex PCR; TCRdb's copy has only in-frame clones and leaves some out. The table records tens of thousands of clones, 80% to 90% of them present only once. The sequence was obtained from an adult who received the AZD1222 COVID-19 vaccine. The sequencing used peripheral blood, collected 28 days after the second AZD1222 dose. This chain uses TRBV20-1 with TRBJ1-2; 8 bases are shared with TRBD1. CDR3 in amino acids: CSASQGAVGYTF. The CDR3 DNA sequence: TGCAGTGCCAGTCAGGGGGCAGTTGGCTACACCTTC.